The 8 T cell receptor beta chains reported below all come from one sample, sequenced in a study of T cell responses to AZD1222 COVID-19 vaccine. Generated by immunoSEQ multiplex PCR, the TCRdb table keeps only in-frame clones and is missing some. The sample contains 93,000 or so clones, 75% to 95% of which appear only once. The source was peripheral blood, collected on day 0 of AZD1222 vaccination. Receptor source: an adult in good health.

V gene TRBV19 combines with J gene TRBJ2-5; D is unclear. Germline assignment: CDR1 LNHDA and CDR2 SQIVND (reference sequence). The CDR3 spans 16 residues. V was cut by 2 bases and J by 2 bases, with 15 bases left in between. The CDR3 nucleotides are TGTGCCAGTAGTATAAGTGGCGCAACACCTCAAGAGACCCAGTACTTC. The encoded protein is CASSISGATPQETQYF.

A single count supports this clone. This chain uses TRBV10-1 with TRBJ2-7, with a tentative D call TRBD1 (5 bases). CDR1 and CDR2 (germline): WNHNN, SYGVQD (reference sequence). V was trimmed by 5 bases and J by 6 bases, leaving 8 bases between them. The CDR3 covers 11 residues. CDR3 sequence (DNA): TGCGCCAGCAGTTGGGGCTTCGAGCAGTACTTC. Amino acids: CASSWGFEQYF.

The rearrangement joins TRBV5-1 to TRBJ2-7; possibly TRBD1 for D (6 bases). V shed 3 bases and J shed 5 bases, with 15 bases lying between them. Per germline, CDR1 SGHRS and CDR2 YFSETQ. This CDR3 contains 14 residues. The CDR3 protein is CASSSGDPGNEQYF. The CDR3 DNA is TGCGCCAGCAGCTCAGGGGACCCGGGGAACGAGCAGTACTTC.

This clone came up once. This chain joins TRBV19 and TRBJ2-2; D is undetermined. The CDR3 is made up of 14 amino acids. Germline assignment: CDR1 LNHDA and CDR2 SQIVND (reference sequence). Deletions cut 9 bases from V and 0 bases from J, with 11 bases between. DNA of the CDR3: TGTGCCAGCCGAGGCCAATCGAACACCGGGGAGCTGTTTTTT. This gives the protein CASRGQSNTGELFF.

J is TRBJ2-3 and V is TRBV9; D unresolved. CDR1 is SGDLS, CDR2 YYNGEE, per germline. CDR3 length: 14 residues. V gave up 4 bases and J gave up 0 bases, with 9 bases separating them. The CDR3 DNA reads TGTGCCAGCAGCCCCCGACAAAGCACAGATACGCAGTATTTT. This translates into CASSPRQSTDTQYF.

The chain joins TRBV7-2 to TRBJ1-1, with unresolved D. This CDR3 region has 13 residues. Germline values: CDR1 SGHTA, CDR2 FQGNSA. The ends were cut back, 3 bases at V and 0 bases at J, with 5 bases in the middle. CDR3 DNA sequence: TGTGCCAGCAGCTTGCAGGTGAACACTGAAGCTTTCTTT. It codes for CASSLQVNTEAFF.

The V gene is TRBV4-3, the J gene TRBJ2-7, with no clear D. Between the trimmed V and J ends, which lost 0 bases and 0 bases, there was a span of 12 bases. CDR1 and CDR2 from the germline V gene are LGHNA and YSLEER. The CDR3 has 16 residues. This CDR3 reads CASSQDPLLSSYEQYF. CDR3 nucleotides: TGCGCCAGCAGCCAAGATCCCCTCCTGAGCTCCTACGAGCAGTACTTC.

The chain recombines TRBV30 with TRBJ1-5; 7 nucleotides align to TRBD1. The CDR3 sequence is 14 residues long. CDR1 is GTSNPN, CDR2 SVGIG, per germline (reference sequence). The ends lost 4 bases at V and 6 bases at J; junction bases unmatched: 9. The CDR3 here is CAWTVPTGLQPQHF. The CDR3 bases are TGTGCCTGGACTGTCCCGACAGGGCTTCAGCCCCAGCATTTT. The whole variable domain, remainder taken from reference TRBV30 and TRBJ1-5, is SQTIHQWPATLVQPVGSPLSLECTVEGTSNPNLYWYRQAAGRGLQLLFYSVGIGQISSEVPQNLSASRPQDRQFILSSKKLLLSDSGFYLCAWTVPTGLQPQHFGDGTRLSIL.